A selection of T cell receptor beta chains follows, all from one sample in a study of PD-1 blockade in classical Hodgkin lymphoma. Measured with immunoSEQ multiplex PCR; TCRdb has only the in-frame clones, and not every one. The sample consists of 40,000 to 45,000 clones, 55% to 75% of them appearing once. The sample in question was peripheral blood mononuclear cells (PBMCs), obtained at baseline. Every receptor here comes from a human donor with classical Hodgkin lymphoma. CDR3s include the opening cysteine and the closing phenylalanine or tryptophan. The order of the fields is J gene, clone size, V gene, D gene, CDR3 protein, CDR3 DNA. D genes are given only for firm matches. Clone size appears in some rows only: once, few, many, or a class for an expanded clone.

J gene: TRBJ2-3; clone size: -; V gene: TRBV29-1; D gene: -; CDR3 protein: CSAPSGVTWDTQYF; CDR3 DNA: TGCAGCGCCCCGAGTGGCGTTACTTGGGATACGCAGTATTTT
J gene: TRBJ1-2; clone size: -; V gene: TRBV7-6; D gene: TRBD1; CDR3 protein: CASSERDREDYGYTF; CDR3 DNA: TGTGCCAGCAGCGAGAGGGACAGGGAGGACTATGGCTACACCTTC
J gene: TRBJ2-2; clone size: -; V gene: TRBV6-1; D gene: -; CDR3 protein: CASSPMGELFF; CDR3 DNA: TGTGCCAGCAGTCCCATGGGGGAGCTGTTTTTT
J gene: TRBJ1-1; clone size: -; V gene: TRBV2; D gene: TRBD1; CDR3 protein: CASRSGQGNTEAFF; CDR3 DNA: TGTGCCAGCAGGTCGGGACAGGGGAACACTGAAGCTTTCTTT
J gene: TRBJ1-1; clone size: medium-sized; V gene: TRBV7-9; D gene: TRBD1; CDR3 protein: CASSPRGTGKTEAFF; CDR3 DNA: TGTGCCAGCAGCCCCCGCGGGACAGGGAAGACTGAAGCTTTCTTT
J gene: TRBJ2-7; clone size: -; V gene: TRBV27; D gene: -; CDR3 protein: CASSRDLSGYEQYF; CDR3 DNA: TGTGCCAGCAGCCGGGACCTAAGCGGATACGAGCAGTACTTC
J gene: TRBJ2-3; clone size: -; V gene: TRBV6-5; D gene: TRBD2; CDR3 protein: CASSPSLREPQYF; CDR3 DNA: TGTGCCAGCAGCCCATCGCTGCGGGAGCCGCAGTATTTT
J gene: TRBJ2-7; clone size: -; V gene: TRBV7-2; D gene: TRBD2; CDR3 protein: CASRHPSGSPYEQYF; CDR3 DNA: TGTGCCAGCAGACATCCTAGCGGGAGTCCGTACGAGCAGTACTTC
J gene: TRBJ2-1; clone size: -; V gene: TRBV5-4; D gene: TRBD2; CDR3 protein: CASSFASGHNEQFF; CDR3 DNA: TGTGCCAGCAGCTTTGCTAGCGGACACAATGAGCAGTTCTTC
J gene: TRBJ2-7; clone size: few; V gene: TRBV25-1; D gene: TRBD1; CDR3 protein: CASGTGTGGLSEQYEQYF; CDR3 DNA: TGTGCCAGCGGTACCGGGACAGGGGGCCTTTCGGAACAATACGAGCAGTACTTC
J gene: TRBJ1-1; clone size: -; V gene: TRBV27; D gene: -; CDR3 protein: CASTGELNTEAFF; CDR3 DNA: TGTGCCAGCACGGGGGAACTGAACACTGAAGCTTTCTTT
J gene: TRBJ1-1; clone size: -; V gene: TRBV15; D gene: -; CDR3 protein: CATSRAGDPEAFF; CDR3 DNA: TGTGCCACCAGCAGAGCAGGGGACCCTGAAGCTTTCTTT
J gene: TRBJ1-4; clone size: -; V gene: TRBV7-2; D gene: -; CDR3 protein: CASSLRPLRPLANEKLFF; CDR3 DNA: TGTGCCAGCAGCTTAAGGCCCCTTCGACCCCTTGCGAATGAAAAACTGTTTTTT
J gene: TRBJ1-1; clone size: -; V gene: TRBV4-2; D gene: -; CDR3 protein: CASSQGNGAMNTEAFF; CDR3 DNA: TGTGCCAGCAGCCAAGGGAACGGGGCAATGAACACTGAAGCTTTCTTT
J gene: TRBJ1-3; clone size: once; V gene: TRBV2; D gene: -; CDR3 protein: CASSERGMNTIYF; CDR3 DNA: TGTGCCAGCAGTGAGCGGGGTATGAACACCATATATTTT
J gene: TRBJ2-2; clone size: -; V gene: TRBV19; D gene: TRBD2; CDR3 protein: CASRDLAGGPNTGELFF; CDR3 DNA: TGTGCCAGTAGGGATTTAGCGGGAGGGCCGAACACCGGGGAGCTGTTTTTT
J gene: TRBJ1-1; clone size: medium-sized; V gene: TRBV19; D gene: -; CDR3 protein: CASSIIGAGNTEAFF; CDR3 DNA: TGTGCCAGTAGTATAATCGGAGCGGGGAACACTGAAGCTTTCTTT
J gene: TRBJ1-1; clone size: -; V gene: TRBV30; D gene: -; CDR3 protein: CAWSRGIQNTEAFF; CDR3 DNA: TGTGCCTGGAGTCGAGGGATTCAGAACACTGAAGCTTTCTTT
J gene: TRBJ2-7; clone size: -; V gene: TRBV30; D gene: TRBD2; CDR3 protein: CAWSPRLARSYEQYF; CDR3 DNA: TGTGCCTGGAGTCCAAGACTAGCGAGATCCTACGAGCAGTACTTC
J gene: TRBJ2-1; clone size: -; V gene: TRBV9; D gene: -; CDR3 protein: CASSTGFNEQFF; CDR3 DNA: TGTGCCAGCAGCACAGGGTTCAATGAGCAGTTCTTC
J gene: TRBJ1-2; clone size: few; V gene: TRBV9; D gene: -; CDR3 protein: CASSGDNYGYTF; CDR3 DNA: TGTGCCAGCAGCGGCGACAACTATGGCTACACCTTC
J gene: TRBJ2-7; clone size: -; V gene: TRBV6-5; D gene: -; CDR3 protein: CASSPWDESYEQYF; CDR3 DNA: TGTGCCAGCAGTCCTTGGGACGAATCCTACGAGCAGTACTTC
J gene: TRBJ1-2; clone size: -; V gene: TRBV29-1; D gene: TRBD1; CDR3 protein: CSVWDSGVRGYTF; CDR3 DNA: TGCAGCGTCTGGGACAGTGGGGTGCGGGGCTACACCTTC
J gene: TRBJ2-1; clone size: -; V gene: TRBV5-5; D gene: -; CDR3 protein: CASSGENEQFF; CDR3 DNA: TGTGCCAGCAGTGGGGAGAATGAGCAGTTCTTC
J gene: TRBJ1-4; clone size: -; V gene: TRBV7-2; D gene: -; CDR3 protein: CASSLVLDEKLFF; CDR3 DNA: TGTGCCAGCAGCTTAGTTCTGGACGAAAAACTGTTTTTT
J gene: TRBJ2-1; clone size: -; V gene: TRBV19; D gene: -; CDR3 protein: CASSTSLGAGNEQFF; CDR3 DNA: TGTGCCAGTAGCACTTCGCTAGGGGCGGGCAATGAGCAGTTCTTC
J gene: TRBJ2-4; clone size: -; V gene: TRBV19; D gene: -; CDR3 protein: CASSPRSGDIQYF; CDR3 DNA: TGTGCCAGTAGTCCCCGGTCCGGGGACATTCAGTACTTC
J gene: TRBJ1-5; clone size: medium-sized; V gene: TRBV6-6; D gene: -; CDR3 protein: CASSDRSNQPQHF; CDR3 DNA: TGTGCCAGCAGTGACAGGAGCAATCAGCCCCAGCATTTT
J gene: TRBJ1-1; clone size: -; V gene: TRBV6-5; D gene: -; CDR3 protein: CASSYSLVPGAEAFF; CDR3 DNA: TGTGCCAGCAGTTACTCACTCGTCCCGGGCGCTGAAGCTTTCTTT
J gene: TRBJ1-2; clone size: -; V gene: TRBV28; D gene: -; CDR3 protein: CASSSDRLYGGSGYTF; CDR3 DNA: TGTGCCAGCAGCTCCGACAGGTTATACGGCGGCAGTGGCTACACCTTC
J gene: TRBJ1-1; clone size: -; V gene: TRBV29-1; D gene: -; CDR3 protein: CSGENTEAFF; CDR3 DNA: TGCAGCGGAGAGAACACTGAAGCTTTCTTT
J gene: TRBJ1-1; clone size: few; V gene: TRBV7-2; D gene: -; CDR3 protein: CASSSTDSMNTEAFF; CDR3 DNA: TGTGCCAGCAGCTCGACCGACAGCATGAACACTGAAGCTTTCTTT
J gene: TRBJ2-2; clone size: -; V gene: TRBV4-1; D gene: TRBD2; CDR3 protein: CASSQGPSGGAAGELFF; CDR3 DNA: TGCGCCAGCAGCCAAGGCCCTAGCGGGGGGGCCGCCGGGGAGCTGTTTTTT
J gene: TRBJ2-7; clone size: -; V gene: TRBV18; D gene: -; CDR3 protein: CASSPPSKGPYEQYF; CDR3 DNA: TGTGCCAGCTCACCACCGTCCAAAGGGCCTTACGAGCAGTACTTC
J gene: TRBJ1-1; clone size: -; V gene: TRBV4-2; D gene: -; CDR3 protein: CASSQDLTGMNTEAFF; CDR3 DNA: TGTGCCAGCAGCCAAGATTTGACGGGGATGAACACTGAAGCTTTCTTT
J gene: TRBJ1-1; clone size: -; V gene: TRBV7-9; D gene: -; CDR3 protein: CASASGGSSAEAFF; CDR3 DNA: TGTGCCAGCGCGTCGGGCGGGAGTTCCGCTGAAGCTTTCTTT
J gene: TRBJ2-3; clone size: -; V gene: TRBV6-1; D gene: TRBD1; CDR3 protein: CASSVGTGGTDTQYF; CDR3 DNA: TGTGCCAGCAGTGTGGGGACAGGTGGCACAGATACGCAGTATTTT
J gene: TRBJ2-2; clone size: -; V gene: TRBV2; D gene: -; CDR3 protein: CASSYLEMNTGELFF; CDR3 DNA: TGTGCCAGCAGCTACCTAGAGATGAACACCGGGGAGCTGTTTTTT
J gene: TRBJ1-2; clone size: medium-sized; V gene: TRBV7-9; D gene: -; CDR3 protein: CASTSSVELWGGYTF; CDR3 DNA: TGTGCCAGCACCTCAAGTGTTGAGCTCTGGGGGGGCTACACCTTC
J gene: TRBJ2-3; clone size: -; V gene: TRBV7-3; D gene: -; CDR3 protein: CASQAGPSRPDTQYF; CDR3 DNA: TGTGCCAGTCAGGCCGGGCCTAGCCGCCCAGATACGCAGTATTTT
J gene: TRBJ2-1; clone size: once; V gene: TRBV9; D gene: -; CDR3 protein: CASSADLNPYNEQFF; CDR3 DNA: TGTGCCAGCAGCGCTGACTTAAACCCCTACAATGAGCAGTTCTTC
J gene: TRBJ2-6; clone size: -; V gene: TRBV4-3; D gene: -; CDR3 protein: CASSQDAGTGANVLTF; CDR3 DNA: TGCGCCAGCAGCCAAGATGCGGGCACCGGGGCCAACGTCCTGACTTTC
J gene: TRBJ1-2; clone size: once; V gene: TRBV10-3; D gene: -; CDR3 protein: CAISESKYQGNGYTF; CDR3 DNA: TGTGCCATCAGTGAGTCGAAGTATCAGGGAAATGGCTACACCTTC
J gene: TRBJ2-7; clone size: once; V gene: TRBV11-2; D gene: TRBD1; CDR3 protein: CASSLATGVLYEQYF; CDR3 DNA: TGTGCCAGCAGCTTAGCCACAGGGGTTCTCTACGAGCAGTACTTC
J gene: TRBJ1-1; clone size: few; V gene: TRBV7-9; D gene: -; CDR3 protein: CASSLESANTEAFF; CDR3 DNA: TGTGCCAGCAGCTTAGAATCAGCGAACACTGAAGCTTTCTTT
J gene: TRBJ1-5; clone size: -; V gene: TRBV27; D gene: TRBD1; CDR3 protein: CASSGTGGRTQHF; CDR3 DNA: TGTGCCAGCAGTGGGACAGGGGGACGGACCCAGCATTTT
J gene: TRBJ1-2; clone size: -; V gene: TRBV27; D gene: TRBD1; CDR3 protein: CASSASGTGIGSGYTF; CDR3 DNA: TGTGCCAGCAGTGCATCCGGGACAGGGATTGGAAGTGGCTACACCTTC
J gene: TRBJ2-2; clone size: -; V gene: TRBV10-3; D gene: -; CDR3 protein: CAIMAGQTGELFF; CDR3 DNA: TGTGCCATCATGGCGGGGCAAACCGGGGAGCTGTTTTTT
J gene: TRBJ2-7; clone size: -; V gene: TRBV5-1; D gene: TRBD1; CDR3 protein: CASSPETGGPYYYEQYF; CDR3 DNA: TGCGCCAGCAGCCCAGAGACAGGGGGCCCCTACTACTACGAGCAGTACTTC
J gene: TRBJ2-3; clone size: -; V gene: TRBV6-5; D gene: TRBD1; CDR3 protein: CASSNDRGADTQYF; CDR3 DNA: TGTGCCAGCAGTAATGACAGGGGCGCAGATACGCAGTATTTT
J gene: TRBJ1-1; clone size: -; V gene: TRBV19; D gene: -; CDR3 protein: CASSARDSPLRAEAFF; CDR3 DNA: TGTGCCAGTAGTGCCCGGGACTCCCCTTTACGCGCTGAAGCTTTCTTT
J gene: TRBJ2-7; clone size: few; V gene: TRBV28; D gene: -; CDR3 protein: CASSFYGDDRAYEQYF; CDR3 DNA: TGTGCCAGCAGTTTCTACGGCGACGACCGGGCCTACGAGCAGTACTTC